The clone carrying this TCR beta chain was picked up a small number of times. These data originate in a study of T cell changes during pregnancy in multiple sclerosis. V trimming: 4 bases; J trimming: 5 bases; junction bases outside the gene matches: 3. Germline V CDR1 and CDR2: LNHDA, SQIVND (reference sequence). The CDR3 has 13 amino acids. Only in-frame clones appear in the TCRdb table, and some are missing; sequencing was by immunoSEQ multiplex PCR. The sample consists of about 50,000 clones, roughly 90% of them appearing once. The sample in question was CD4+ T cells from peripheral blood mononuclear cells, obtained after pregnancy. The source is a female donor with multiple sclerosis, enrolled in a pregnancy study. V and J are TRBV19 and TRBJ1-1; 8 nucleotides align to TRBD1. The CDR3 reads CASSTDRGTEAFF. The CDR3 bases are TGTGCCAGTAGTACTGACAGGGGAACTGAAGCTTTCTTT.